This T cell receptor beta chain was recorded in a study of response to subunit inactivated influenza vaccine (dated by TCRdb to the late 2010s). Looking at the study overall: Deep quantitative T cell receptor repertoire profiling was used in the study to track responses to a trivalent subunit inactivated influenza vaccine.

Reading from cysteine to phenylalanine, the CDR3 counts 12 amino acids. The entry retains the CDR3 DNA only, 36 bases that are in frame from base 1. CDR1 and CDR2 are drawn from the germline V gene (reference sequence): SGHKS, YYEKEE. Regarding this clonotype: This receptor's antigen is unknown. A clone one base away is much larger, so this may be a read error.

Libraries were prepared through RT-PCR. The listed sequencing device is Illumina HiSeq 2500. Clones were called with MiXCR by TCRdb after fastp trimmed the public reads at Q25, and only in-frame beta chains were retained. Each CDR3 protein gets just one entry, which takes the most common genes and DNA from the rows behind it. This sample is represented by roughly 790,000 distinct CDR3 sequences; around 20% of them were singletons. The top ten hold roughly 10% of the sample. Study-wide findings and limitations: According to the authors, only a limited number of new T cells may be recruited by each seasonal influenza vaccination.

The sample here was PBMCs from blood, taken 5 to 6 days after vaccination. The chain uses TRBV5-5 and TRBJ2-5; the D gene cannot be resolved reliably. The sequence was collected from a man in his fifties or sixties who received an inactivated influenza vaccine. Donor details come from another sample of the same person, matched by shared clones. The sequenced DNA: TGTGTCAGCAGCTTACTTAGAGAGACCCAGTACTTC. This gives the protein CVSSLLRETQYF.